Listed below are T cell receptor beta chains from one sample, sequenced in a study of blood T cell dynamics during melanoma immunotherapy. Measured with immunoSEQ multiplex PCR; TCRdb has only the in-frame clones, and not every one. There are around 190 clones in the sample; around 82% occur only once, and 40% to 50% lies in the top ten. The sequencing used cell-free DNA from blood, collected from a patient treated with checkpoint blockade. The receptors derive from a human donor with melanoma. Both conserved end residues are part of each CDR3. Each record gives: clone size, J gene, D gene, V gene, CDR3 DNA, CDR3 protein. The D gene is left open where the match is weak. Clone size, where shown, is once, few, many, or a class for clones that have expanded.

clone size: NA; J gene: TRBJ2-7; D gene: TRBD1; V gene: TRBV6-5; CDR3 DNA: TGTGCCAGCAGTTACGCAGGGGGTTACGAGCAGTACTTC; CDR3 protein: CASSYAGGYEQYF
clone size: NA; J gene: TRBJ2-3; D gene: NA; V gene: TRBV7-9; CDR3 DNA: TGTGCCAGCTTAGCCAGCACAGATACGCAGTATTTT; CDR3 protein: CASLASTDTQYF
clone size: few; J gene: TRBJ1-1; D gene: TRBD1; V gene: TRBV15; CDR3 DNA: TGTGCCACCAGCCCTGGGACAGGGATGAACACTGAAGCTTTCTTT; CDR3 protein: CATSPGTGMNTEAFF
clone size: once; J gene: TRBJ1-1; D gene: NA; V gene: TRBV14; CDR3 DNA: TGTGCCAGCAGCCAGAGGACAGCGAACACTGAAGCTTTCTTT; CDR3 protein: CASSQRTANTEAFF
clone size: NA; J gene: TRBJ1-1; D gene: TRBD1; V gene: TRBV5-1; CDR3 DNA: TGCGCCAGCAGCTCCATGACAGGGATCGACACTGAAGCTTTCTTT; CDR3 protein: CASSSMTGIDTEAFF
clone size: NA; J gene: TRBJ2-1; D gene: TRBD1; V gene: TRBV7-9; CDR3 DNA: TGTGCCAGCAGCTTAGGGCAGGGGGCGCGGCAGTTCTTC; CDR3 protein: CASSLGQGARQFF
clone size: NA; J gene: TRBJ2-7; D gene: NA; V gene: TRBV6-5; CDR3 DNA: TGTGCCAGCAGTTACGGGGGCGAGCAGTACTTC; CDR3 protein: CASSYGGEQYF
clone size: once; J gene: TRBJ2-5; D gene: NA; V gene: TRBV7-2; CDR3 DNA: TGTGCCAGCAGCTTTGGTGGGGCCTGGGGGACCCAGTACTTC; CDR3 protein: CASSFGGAWGTQYF
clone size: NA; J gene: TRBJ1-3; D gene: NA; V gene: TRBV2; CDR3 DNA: TGTGCCAGCAGTGAGGTACAAGGGACTGGAAACACCATATATTTT; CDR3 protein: CASSEVQGTGNTIYF
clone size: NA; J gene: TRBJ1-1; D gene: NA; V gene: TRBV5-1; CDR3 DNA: TGCGCCAGCAGCTGGGGGGACACTGAAGCTTTCTTT; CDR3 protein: CASSWGDTEAFF
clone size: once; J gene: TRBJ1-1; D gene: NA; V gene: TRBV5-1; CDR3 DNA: TGCGCCAGCAGCTTGGAACCAGGGGCTGGGAACACTGAAGCTTTCTTT; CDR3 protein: CASSLEPGAGNTEAFF
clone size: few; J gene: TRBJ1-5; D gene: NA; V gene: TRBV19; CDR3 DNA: TGTGCCAGTAGTAACCTCTTTAGCAATCAGCCCCAGCATTTT; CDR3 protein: CASSNLFSNQPQHF
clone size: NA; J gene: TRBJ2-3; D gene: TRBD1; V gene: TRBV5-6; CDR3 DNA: TGTGCCAGCAGCTCCGGGACAGTATCCCTTCGGTCGACAGATACGCAGTATTTT; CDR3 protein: CASSSGTVSLRSTDTQYF
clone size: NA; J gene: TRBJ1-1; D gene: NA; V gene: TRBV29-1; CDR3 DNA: TGCAGCGTTGACGGGGGGGAAGCCCTGGGAACTGAAGCTTTCTTT; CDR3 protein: CSVDGGEALGTEAFF
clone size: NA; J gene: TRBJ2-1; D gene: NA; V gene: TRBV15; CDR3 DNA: TGTGCCACCAGCAGAGATTCGTGGGGGGCAAATGAGCAGTTCTTC; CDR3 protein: CATSRDSWGANEQFF
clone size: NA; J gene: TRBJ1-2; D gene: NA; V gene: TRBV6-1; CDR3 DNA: TGTGCCAGCAATGAAACGGGGAACTATGGCTACACCTTC; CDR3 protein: CASNETGNYGYTF